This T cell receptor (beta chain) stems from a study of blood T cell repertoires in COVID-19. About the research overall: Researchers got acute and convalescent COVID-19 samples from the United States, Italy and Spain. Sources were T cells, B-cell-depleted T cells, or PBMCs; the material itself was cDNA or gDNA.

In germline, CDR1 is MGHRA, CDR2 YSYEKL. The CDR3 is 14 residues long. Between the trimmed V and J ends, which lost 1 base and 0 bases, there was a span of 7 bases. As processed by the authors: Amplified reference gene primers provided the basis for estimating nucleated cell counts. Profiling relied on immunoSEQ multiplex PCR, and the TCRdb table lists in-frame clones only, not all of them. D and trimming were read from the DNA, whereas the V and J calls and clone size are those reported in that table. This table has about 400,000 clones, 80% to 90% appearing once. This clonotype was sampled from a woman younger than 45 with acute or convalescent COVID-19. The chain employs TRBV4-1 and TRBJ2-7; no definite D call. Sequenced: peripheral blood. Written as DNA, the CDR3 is TGCGCCAGCAGCCAAGGACTGAGCTCCTACGAGCAGTACTTC. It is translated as CASSQGLSSYEQYF.